This TCR beta chain comes out of a study of blood T cells in healthy people across ages. Combining a sample-barcoded 5' primer with a J-beta primer mix, a second PCR ran for roughly 7 to 11 cycles. With 12 random nucleotides, a template-switch adaptor tagged each individual cDNA molecule. TCRdb reanalysed the 5' RACE reads using MiXCR and keeps one entry per CDR3 protein. The repertoire holds hundreds of thousands of distinct CDR3 sequences, with around 45% as singletons. Germline V gene data show CDR1 as GTSNPN and CDR2 as SVGIG (reference sequence). The CDR3 totals 12 residues. Between the trimmed V and J ends, which lost 0 bases and 7 bases, there was a span of 10 bases. This clonotype appeared a few times. Antigen unknown. Regarding the study as a whole: More naive CD4+ cells and higher diversity were found in long-lived than in aged donors.

Ranging in age from roughly 6 to 90, the donors were healthy Caucasian individuals from Russia. Per sample, no less than 5 micrograms of total RNA were extracted. The chain employs TRBV30 and TRBJ2-7; D possibly corresponds to TRBD1 (6 bases). Source material: blood. The receptor's source is a woman aged 60-75 years in good health. CDR3 amino acids: CAWSVPGVEQYF. The CDR3 nucleotides are TGTGCCTGGAGTGTACCAGGGGTTGAGCAGTACTTC.